What follows are 13 T cell receptor beta chains derived from one specimen sequenced in a study of control samples from healthy donors and cancer patients. TCRdb's table, derived via immunoSEQ multiplex PCR, lists solely in-frame clones and lacks some. This table holds some 160,000 clones, roughly 94% found once. The material sequenced was blood. Receptors were obtained from a woman aged 40 to 55 in good health.

V gene TRBV4-3 combines with J gene TRBJ2-1; 14 bases match TRBD2. CDR1 LGHNA and CDR2 YSLEER come from the germline V gene. V was pared by 0 bases and J by 4 bases, with 2 bases of the junction left unmatched. The CDR3 covers 17 residues. The CDR3 nucleotides read TGCGCCAGCAGCCAAGACGGACTAGCGGGGGGTTACAATGAGCAGTTCTTC. This sequence encodes CASSQDGLAGGYNEQFF.

This chain connects TRBV3-1 (or the pseudogene TRBV3-2) to TRBJ2-5; 12 bases are shared with TRBD2. V dropped 4 bases and J dropped 0; count of bases not matched to a gene: 3. The CDR3 extends over 16 amino acids. Germline CDR1 LGHDT, CDR2 YNNKEL (reference sequence). The CDR3 region has the DNA TGTGCCAGCAGCCGTAGACTAGCGGGGGACCAAGAGACCCAGTACTTC. It encodes CASSRRLAGDQETQYF.

The chain carries TRBV10-2 and TRBJ1-4; the D gene is possibly TRBD1 (5 bases). V lost 2 bases to trimming and J lost 8 bases, with 18 bases between them. Germline values: CDR1 WSHSY, CDR2 SAAADI. This CDR3 is 16 amino acids long. The chain's CDR3 is CASSEGTSTRVEKLFF. In nucleotides, the CDR3 is TGCGCCAGCAGTGAGGGGACGTCTACAAGGGTAGAAAAACTGTTTTTT.

The chain has TRBV6-5 and TRBJ1-1; TRBD1 is a possible D gene (6 bases). The CDR3 is 12 residues long. Germline V gives CDR1 MNHEY, CDR2 SVGAGI. V was clipped by 10 bases and J by 1 base, with 10 bases between them. The CDR3 DNA follows: TGTGCCACGGGCAGGGGGAACACTGAAGCTTTCTTT. Its protein is CATGRGNTEAFF.

The V call is TRBV6-5, the J call TRBJ2-7, with D perhaps TRBD1 (6 bases). Trimming shortened V by 2 bases and J by 6 bases, and 14 bases separated the two germline ends. CDR1 MNHEY and CDR2 SVGAGI come from the germline V gene. CDR3 length: 14 amino acids. The DNA for the CDR3 is TGTGCCAGCAGTTACGGAGATGGGGGCTCCGAGCAGTACTTC. Amino acids: CASSYGDGGSEQYF.

The CDR3 is CASGPFLPPGLAGTIHNEQFF. The CDR3 DNA is TGTGCTAGTGGTCCATTTCTACCCCCGGGACTAGCGGGAACCATCCACAATGAGCAGTTCTTC. The rearrangement joins TRBV12-5 to TRBJ2-1; 13 bases line up with TRBD2. The V gene's germline CDR1 is LGHNT and CDR2 FRNRAP. V lost 5 bases, J lost 5 bases, and 21 bases stayed unmatched. This CDR3 spans 21 amino acids.

Here the CDR3 reads CASSQDLTRGQAFF. CDR3 in DNA: TGCGCCAGCAGCCAAGACCTAACCAGGGGGCAAGCTTTCTTT. V and J are TRBV4-3 and TRBJ1-1; the match to TRBD1 covers 8 bases. The ends lost 0 bases at V and 9 bases at J; junction bases unmatched: 6. The CDR3 spans 14 residues. Per the germline V gene, CDR1 is LGHNA and CDR2 is YSLEER.

This clone was detected once. This sequence joins TRBV10-3 and TRBJ2-7; perhaps TRBD1 as D (6 bases). The CDR3 spans 15 residues. The V and J ends lost 4 bases and 0 bases respectively, with 13 bases between them. Germline CDR1 is ENHRY and CDR2 is SYGVKD. The DNA for the CDR3 is TGTGCCATCAGTGTGGACAGTTTACGCTCCTACGAGCAGTACTTC. Translating gives CAISVDSLRSYEQYF.

This clone was seen once. V usage is TRBV12-5 and J usage is TRBJ1-5; D is unclear. The V gene lost 8 bases and the J gene lost 3 bases, with 11 bases spanning the gap. This CDR3 region has 13 residues. Germline CDR1 and CDR2: LGHNT and FRNRAP. CDR3 amino acids: CASLRSLNQPQHF. CDR3 nucleotide sequence: TGTGCTAGTCTGCGCAGCCTCAATCAGCCCCAGCATTTT.

The chain carries TRBV5-1 and TRBJ1-1; 7 bases match TRBD1. Germline V CDR1 and CDR2: SGHRS, YFSETQ. This CDR3 spans 17 amino acids. V lost 4 bases, J lost 0 bases, and 12 bases stayed unmatched. CDR3 in amino acids: CASSPTTGTYMNTEAFF. The CDR3 DNA reads TGCGCCAGCAGCCCTACGACAGGGACTTACATGAACACTGAAGCTTTCTTT.

The rearrangement uses TRBV7-8 and TRBJ2-7; 8 nucleotides match TRBD2. V trimming: 6 bases; J trimming: 7 bases; junction bases outside the gene matches: 20. Germline CDR1 SGHVS, CDR2 FQNEAQ. The CDR3 is 17 residues long. CDR3 nucleotides: TGTGCCAGCAGGCTGAATCCAGCCTCCGGGAGGGCCAGGGAGCAGTACTTC. Translating gives CASRLNPASGRAREQYF.

The sample holds a few counts of this clone. The chain's CDR3 is CSAISAFEQFF. In DNA, the CDR3 is TGCAGTGCTATTTCTGCATTTGAGCAGTTCTTC. The V and J genes are TRBV20-1 and TRBJ2-1; D is uncertain. V dropped 4 bases and J dropped 9 bases, with 10 bases sitting between them. There are 11 residues in the CDR3. Looked up from germline, CDR1 is DFQATT and CDR2 is SNEGSKA (reference sequence).

The chain is built from TRBV24-1 and TRBJ1-1; no firm D call. The V gene's germline CDR1 is KGHDR and CDR2 SFDVKD. This CDR3 has 13 residues. With 7 bases removed from V and 5 bases from J, the gap between germline ends came to 13 bases. The CDR3 sequence: CATSDGPGTEAFF. CDR3 bases: TGTGCCACCAGCGACGGACCCGGGACTGAAGCTTTCTTT.